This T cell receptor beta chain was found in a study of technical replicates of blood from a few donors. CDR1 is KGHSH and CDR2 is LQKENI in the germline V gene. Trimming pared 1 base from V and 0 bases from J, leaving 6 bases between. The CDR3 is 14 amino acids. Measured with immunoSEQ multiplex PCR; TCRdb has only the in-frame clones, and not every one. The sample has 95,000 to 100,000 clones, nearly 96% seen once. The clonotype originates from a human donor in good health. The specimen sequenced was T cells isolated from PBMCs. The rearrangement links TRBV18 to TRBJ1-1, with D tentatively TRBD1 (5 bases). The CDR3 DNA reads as TGTGCCAGCTCACCACAGGGGATGAACACTGAAGCTTTCTTT. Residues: CASSPQGMNTEAFF. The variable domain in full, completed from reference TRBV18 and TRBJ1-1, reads NAGVMQNPRHLVRRRGQEARLRCSPMKGHSHVYWYRQLPEEGLKFMVYLQKENIIDESGMPKERFSAEFPKEGPSILRIQQVVRGDSAAYFCASSPQGMNTEAFFGQGTRLTVV.